The clone carrying this T cell receptor (beta chain) appeared many times. The sample is drawn from a study of T cells in Graves' hyperthyroidism and ophthalmopathy. Amplified TCR beta CDR3 regions came from RNA transcripts. First-round RT-PCR with HTBI primers amplified the TCR CDR3 region. TCRdb independently ran MiXCR on the multiplex PCR reads; one entry per CDR3 protein. The sample has 500,000 or so distinct CDR3 sequences; 17% are singletons. This TCR was recovered from a woman aged 18-29 years with Graves' ophthalmopathy. The source material was blood.

As DNA, the CDR3 is TGTGCCAGCAGTTTATACCACAGGGGGCGCAGCGGGGAGCTGTTTTTT. This encodes CASSLYHRGRSGELFF. J is TRBJ2-2 and V is TRBV28; TRBD1 aligns across 9 bases. The CDR3 runs 16 residues. J was trimmed by 7 bases and V by 1 base; bases with no gene match: 7. The germline CDR1 and CDR2 sequences are MDHEN and SYDVKM.